The source of this T cell receptor beta chain is a study of cytomegalovirus exposure and HLA in healthy donors. PCR amplification relied on 60 Vbeta primers (plus 13 Jbeta primers). Assay: immunoSEQ multiplex PCR; the TCRdb copy retains only in-frame clones and omits some. Among fewer than 250,000 clones listed, about 83% were seen once. V gave up 3 bases and J gave up 0 bases; unmatched junction bases: 8. Germline CDR1 is LNHDA and CDR2 is SQIVND (reference sequence). CDR3 length: 17 residues. As regards this clone: Antigen specificity is unknown.

Study-wide findings and caveats: In a later analysis, parvovirus B19, influenza, CMV and Epstein-Barr virus appeared linked to several top co-occurrence clusters. The authors later found TCR association rates varying by HLA locus, with DRB1 most and HLA-C fewest. For presence/absence analyses, sequencing depth was assumed to be roughly uniform across donors.

In nominal health when sampled, donors likely had unrecorded immune exposures nonetheless. The specimen was PBMCs. The chain combines TRBV19 with TRBJ1-1; 9 bases line up with TRBD1. This sequence originates from a woman in her forties or fifties in good health and CMV-seropositive. The CDR3 DNA sequence: TGTGCCAGTAGTATTGCCGGGACAGGGCCCATGAACACTGAAGCTTTCTTT. Its protein product is CASSIAGTGPMNTEAFF.